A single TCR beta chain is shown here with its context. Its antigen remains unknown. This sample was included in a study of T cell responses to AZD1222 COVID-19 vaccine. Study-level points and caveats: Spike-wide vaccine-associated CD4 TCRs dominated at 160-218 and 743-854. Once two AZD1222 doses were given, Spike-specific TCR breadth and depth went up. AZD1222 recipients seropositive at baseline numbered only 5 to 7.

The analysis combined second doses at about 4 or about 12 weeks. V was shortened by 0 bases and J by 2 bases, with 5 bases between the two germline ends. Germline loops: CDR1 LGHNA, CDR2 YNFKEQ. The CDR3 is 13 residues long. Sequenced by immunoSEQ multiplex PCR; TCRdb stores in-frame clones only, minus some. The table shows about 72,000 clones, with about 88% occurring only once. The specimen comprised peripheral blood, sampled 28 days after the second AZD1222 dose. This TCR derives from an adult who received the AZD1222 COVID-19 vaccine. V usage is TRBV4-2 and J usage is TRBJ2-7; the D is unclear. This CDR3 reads CASSQEGPYEQYF. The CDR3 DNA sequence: TGTGCCAGCAGCCAAGAGGGTCCCTACGAGCAGTACTTC.